These 26 T cell receptor beta chains were sequenced from one sample in a study of response to subunit inactivated influenza vaccine. TCRdb recomputed calls from the RT-PCR reads with MiXCR, one row per CDR3 protein. The table records 450,000 to 600,000 distinct CDR3 sequences, about 15% of them present only once. Sequencing used CD4+ T cells sorted from PBMCs, obtained roughly 24 months after vaccination. The receptors shown here come from a man between 45 and 75 years old who received an inactivated influenza vaccine.

J is TRBJ1-1 and V is TRBV7-6; D not certain. Deletions cut 2 bases from V and 5 bases from J, with 18 bases between. Germline V gene lookup returns CDR1 SGHVS and CDR2 FNYEAQ. CDR3 length: 16 amino acids. CDR3 sequence reads: CASSLTTNAAETEAFF. Here the CDR3 DNA reads TGTGCCAGCAGCTTAACGACAAACGCCGCAGAGACTGAAGCTTTCTTT.

The chain uses TRBV6-2 or TRBV6-3 and TRBJ2-4; D may correspond to TRBD1 or TRBD2 (5 bases each). Looked up from germline, CDR1 is MNHEY and CDR2 is SVGEGT. The CDR3 covers 14 residues. Between the trimmed V and J ends, which lost 6 bases and 11 bases, there was a span of 20 bases. The DNA of the CDR3 is TGTGCCAGCAGCTTTAACCGGGACCGGAACGTTCAGTACTTC. Protein: CASSFNRDRNVQYF.

The chain combines TRBV13 with TRBJ2-7; no definite D call. The V gene lost 2 bases and the J gene lost 3 bases, with 14 bases spanning the gap. Germline V gene data show CDR1 as PRHDT and CDR2 as FYEKMQ (reference sequence). The CDR3 extends over 15 amino acids. The CDR3 spells CASSLQNRLRYEQYF. The DNA of the CDR3 is TGTGCCAGCAGCTTACAGAACCGGTTACGCTACGAGCAGTACTTC.

V usage is TRBV5-5 and J usage is TRBJ2-2; TRBD1 is a possible D gene (6 bases). Germline CDR1 and CDR2: SGHKS and YYEKEE (reference sequence). The V end lost 0 bases, the J end lost 6 bases, and 12 bases lay between the germline ends. This CDR3 has 15 amino acids. The CDR3 spells CASSLGAGVPGELFF. The CDR3 nucleotides are TGTGCCAGCAGCTTGGGAGCAGGGGTCCCCGGGGAGCTGTTTTTT.

This clonotype was seen more than once but under ten times. Here the CDR3 reads CASKGWGTSYEQYF. As DNA, the CDR3 is TGTGCCAGCAAAGGCTGGGGCACCTCCTACGAGCAGTACTTC. J is TRBJ2-7 and V is TRBV28; D is possibly TRBD1 (5 bases). The CDR3 contains 14 residues. Trimming pared 7 bases from V and 0 bases from J, leaving 13 bases between. Germline CDR1 MDHEN, CDR2 SYDVKM.

This clonotype came up a few times. The chain carries TRBV2 and TRBJ2-2, with 8 bases fitting TRBD2. The CDR3 is 13 residues long. Per germline, CDR1 SNHLY and CDR2 FYNNEI. With V trimmed by 6 bases and J by 6 bases, 3 bases remained unmatched. Here the CDR3 DNA reads TGTGCCAGCAGGGGGACTAGTGCCGGGGAGCTGTTTTTT. Protein product: CASRGTSAGELFF.

This clonotype was picked up a small number of times. V gene TRBV20-1 combines with J gene TRBJ1-1; 7 positions match TRBD1. The germline V gene encodes CDR1 DFQATT and CDR2 SNEGSKA (reference sequence). CDR3 length: 14 amino acids. Trimming took 3 bases from V and 3 from J; bases not matched to a gene: 7. The CDR3 region has the DNA TGCAGTGCTAGTCGGACAGGCCCCTACACTGAAGCTTTCTTT. Protein: CSASRTGPYTEAFF.

The chain recombines TRBV20-1 with TRBJ1-4; the match to TRBD1 covers 10 bases. V shed 7 bases and J 1 base; nucleotides not matched to a gene: 3. Germline V lookup: CDR1 DFQATT, CDR2 SNEGSKA (reference sequence). The CDR3 is 14 amino acids. The CDR3, as DNA: TGCAGTGGCCGGACAGGGGGAACTAATGAAAAACTGTTTTTT. As protein: CSGRTGGTNEKLFF.

This clonotype appeared a few times. CDR3 DNA: TGCAGCGTTGAACGGGACAGGGCTGGCAATGAGCAGTTCTTC. It codes for CSVERDRAGNEQFF. The chain combines TRBV29-1 with TRBJ2-1; TRBD1 matches at 9 bases. Germline CDR1 reads SQVTM; CDR2 reads ANQGSEA. Trimming at V came to 2 bases and at J to 6 bases, leaving 5 bases not matched to a gene. The CDR3 loop spans 14 amino acids.

The chain is built from TRBV6-1 and TRBJ2-1; D uncertain. The V end lost 5 bases, the J end lost 10 bases, and 15 bases lay between the germline ends. CDR1 and CDR2 (germline): MNHNS, SASEGT. This CDR3 has 13 residues. The CDR3 DNA sequence: TGTGCCAGCAGTAAATTGGGCATTTTGGAGCAGTTCTTC. Translating it yields CASSKLGILEQFF.

This clonotype was seen many times. The CDR3 nucleotides are TGTGCCAGCCTTCGGACTAGCGGACACAATGAGCAGTTCTTC. It is translated as CASLRTSGHNEQFF. V usage is TRBV14 and J usage is TRBJ2-1; 10 bases are a match to TRBD2. The CDR3 sequence is 14 residues long. Germline lookup yields CDR1 SGHDN and CDR2 FVKESK. Trimming cost V 8 bases and J 5 bases; bases outside gene matches: 6.

V usage is TRBV12-3 or TRBV12-4 and J usage is TRBJ1-2; D unresolved. V shed 1 base and J shed 1 base, with 10 bases lying between them. This CDR3 has 15 residues. The CDR3 protein is CASSLDKGLNYGYTF. In nucleotides, the CDR3 is TGTGCCAGCAGTTTAGATAAAGGGCTTAACTATGGCTACACCTTC.

The rearrangement links TRBV6-1 to TRBJ2-3, with D unclear. Germline V gene data show CDR1 as MNHNS and CDR2 as SASEGT. V gave up 4 bases and J gave up 2 bases, with 10 bases separating them. CDR3 length: 14 amino acids. CDR3 bases: TGTGCCAGCAGTGGATGGCCAGACACAGATACGCAGTATTTT. Its protein is CASSGWPDTDTQYF.

The CDR3 region has the DNA TGTGCCAGCTCACTTGGGGCTAGCGGCACACGAACGCAGTATTTT. Protein: CASSLGASGTRTQYF. V gene TRBV18 combines with J gene TRBJ2-3; 7 positions agree with TRBD2. Losses at the gene ends were 4 bases for V and 9 bases for J; bases not matched to a gene: 13. The CDR3 runs 15 residues. The V gene's germline CDR1 is KGHSH and CDR2 LQKENI.

This clonotype was recorded only once. The V call is TRBV5-1, the J call TRBJ2-5; D might be TRBD1 (7 bases). The CDR3 totals 15 residues. V gave up 6 bases and J gave up 1 base, with 16 bases separating them. Germline V lookup: CDR1 SGHRS, CDR2 YFSETQ. The CDR3 DNA reads as TGCGCCAGCACACGACAGGGAGGCGCCCAAGAGACCCAGTACTTC. Protein product: CASTRQGGAQETQYF. Variable domain in full (rest from reference TRBV5-1 and TRBJ2-5): KAGVTQTPRYLIKTRGQQVTLSCSPISGHRSVSWYQQTPGQGLQFLFEYFSETQRNKGNFPGRFSGRQFSNSRSEMNVSTLELGDSALYLCASTRQGGAQETQYFGPGTRLLVL.

The genes are TRBV12-3 or TRBV12-4 and TRBJ1-4; TRBD1 agrees at 8 bases. The V gene end was trimmed by 2 bases and the J gene end by 8 bases; junction bases not matched to a gene: 16. This CDR3 comprises 18 residues. CDR3 loop: CASSLFPSRQGLNEKLFF. The CDR3 DNA follows: TGTGCCAGCAGTTTATTTCCCTCCCGACAGGGGTTGAACGAAAAACTGTTTTTT.

The chain combines TRBV7-3 with TRBJ2-7, with TRBD2 matching over 7 bases. This CDR3 comprises 15 residues. V was pared by 2 bases and J by 2 bases, with 6 bases of the junction left unmatched. Germline assignment: CDR1 SGHTA and CDR2 FQGTGA. The CDR3 DNA reads TGTGCCAGCAGCTTAGGACTAGGGGAAACCTACGAGCAGTACTTC. As protein: CASSLGLGETYEQYF.

In its sample, this clonotype was seen a few times. This chain uses TRBV6-5 with TRBJ1-5; D ambiguous. The CDR3 loop spans 16 amino acids. CDR1 and CDR2 (germline): MNHEY, SVGAGI. V was shortened by 6 bases and J by 0 bases, with 15 bases between the two germline ends. The CDR3 DNA is TGTGCCAGCAGCTCTCGAGTCACCTATAGCAATCAGCCCCAGCATTTT. Its translation is CASSSRVTYSNQPQHF.

This chain uses TRBV6-2 or TRBV6-3 with TRBJ2-2, with TRBD2 matching 11 bases. The CDR3 consists of 17 residues. Germline V CDR1 and CDR2: MNHEY, SVGEGT. V lost 4 bases and J lost 1; bases outside the gene matches: 5. The CDR3 protein is CASSFLTSGRNTGELFF. In nucleotides, the CDR3 is TGTGCCAGCAGTTTCCTTACTAGCGGGAGGAACACCGGGGAGCTGTTTTTT.

This chain links TRBV10-3 with TRBJ2-5, with 8 bases that match TRBD2. Germline CDR1 ENHRY, CDR2 SYGVKD. V gave up 6 bases and J gave up 3 bases; unmatched junction bases: 0. This CDR3 contains 12 residues. The chain's CDR3 is CAISGGEETQYF. CDR3 bases: TGTGCCATCAGCGGGGGGGAAGAGACCCAGTACTTC.

This clonotype was seen a few times. The chain uses TRBV4-2 and TRBJ2-1; D is perhaps TRBD2 (6 bases). CDR1 is LGHNA, CDR2 YNFKEQ, per germline. Trimming took 1 base from V and 6 from J, leaving 10 bases between them. This CDR3 comprises 14 residues. CDR3 coding DNA: TGTGCCAGCAGCCAAGCGGGACTGGTCAATGAGCAGTTCTTC. Encoded protein: CASSQAGLVNEQFF.

This clonotype has just a few counts. The chain has TRBV3-1 and TRBJ2-1; D may be TRBD2 (6 bases). CDR1 and CDR2 (germline): LGHDT, YNNKEL (reference sequence). The CDR3 consists of 14 residues. V was shortened by 0 bases and J by 7 bases, with 10 bases between the two germline ends. DNA of the CDR3: TGTGCCAGCAGCCAAGACGGGAGAAGGAATGAGCAGTTCTTC. This gives the protein CASSQDGRRNEQFF.

This chain uses TRBV20-1 with TRBJ2-3, with TRBD1 matching over 8 bases. Germline lookup yields CDR1 DFQATT and CDR2 SNEGSKA (reference sequence). The CDR3 covers 15 residues. The V segment lost 0 bases and the J segment 3 bases; nucleotides outside the gene matches: 5. CDR3 sequence (DNA): TGCAGTGCTAGAGATGCAGGGGGCCAAACAGATACGCAGTATTTT. Translated, it gives CSARDAGGQTDTQYF.

The genes are TRBV5-4 and TRBJ2-1; TRBD2 might be the D (6 bases). Trimming removed 0 bases from V and 7 bases from J, with 14 bases in between. The CDR3 has 15 amino acids. Germline V gene data show CDR1 as SGHNT and CDR2 as YYREEE (reference sequence). CDR3 amino acids: CASSLASERRNEQFF. Here the CDR3 DNA reads TGTGCCAGCAGCTTGGCTAGCGAGAGAAGGAATGAGCAGTTCTTC.

In DNA, the CDR3 is TGCGCCAGCAGTGAGAACAGGAACACTGAAGCTTTCTTT. Amino acids: CASSENRNTEAFF. The V gene is TRBV10-1, the J gene TRBJ1-1, with D unclear. Trimming pared 2 bases from V and 1 base from J, leaving 5 bases between. In germline, CDR1 is WNHNN, CDR2 SYGVQD (reference sequence). This CDR3 spans 13 amino acids.

The chain is built from TRBV2 and TRBJ2-1; unclear D gene. This CDR3 is built from 13 residues. V shed 6 bases and J shed 3 bases, with 9 bases lying between them. Germline V gene sequence: CDR1 SNHLY, CDR2 FYNNEI. CDR3 bases: TGTGCCAGCAGGAGGATCTTCTACAATGAGCAGTTCTTC. It encodes CASRRIFYNEQFF. Drawing the rest from reference TRBV2 and TRBJ2-1, the complete variable domain is EPEVTQTPSHQVTQMGQEVILRCVPISNHLYFYWYRQILGQKVEFLVSFYNNEISEKSEIFDDQFSVERPDGSNFTLKIRSTKLEDSAMYFCASRRIFYNEQFFGPGTRLTVL.